Presented here are 25 T cell receptor beta chains from one specimen sequenced in a study of shared clonotypes between healthy human individuals. This table comes from immunoSEQ multiplex PCR, and its TCRdb copy is limited to in-frame clones, with some not included. Here the sample spans about 770,000 clones, around 77% being singletons. The specimen was memory CD4+ T cells sorted from blood. Subset in this sample: CD45RA-negative fraction. Source of these receptors: a woman in her twenties or thirties in good health.

As to this clone: Other DNA sequences of this sample code for an identical CDR3. This sequence joins TRBV5-1 and TRBJ2-7; 7 bases line up with TRBD2. The CDR3 contains 14 residues. The trim removed 0 bases at V and 1 base at J, leaving 1 base unmatched. The germline V gene has CDR1 SGHRS and CDR2 YFSETQ. CDR3 residues: CASSLGGSSYEQYF. For the CDR3, the DNA is TGCGCCAGCAGCTTGGGCGGGAGTTCCTACGAGCAGTACTTC.

CDR3 residues: CASNLQGAIDTGELFF. As DNA, the CDR3 is TGTGCCAGCAACTTACAGGGGGCGATTGACACCGGGGAGCTGTTTTTT. This sequence joins TRBV27 and TRBJ2-2, with TRBD1 matching 9 bases. CDR3 length equals 16 residues. The trim removed 7 bases at V and 3 bases at J, leaving 9 bases unmatched. CDR1 is MNHEY, CDR2 SMNVEV, per germline (reference sequence).

V is TRBV9 and J is TRBJ2-1; 8 bases are a match to TRBD2. CDR1 is SGDLS and CDR2 is YYNGEE in the germline V gene. The CDR3 spans 16 residues. The V and J ends lost 0 bases and 7 bases, in that order; junction bases with no gene match: 9. The CDR3: CASSVVRQAGENEQFF. The CDR3 region has the DNA TGTGCCAGCAGCGTAGTACGCCAAGCGGGAGAGAATGAGCAGTTCTTC.

This clone was seen more than once but under ten times. The gene calls are TRBV7-8 and TRBJ1-1; a weak D match, TRBD1 (5 bases). The CDR3 runs to 11 residues. The V gene lost 2 bases and the J gene lost 7 bases, with 5 bases spanning the gap. Germline lookup yields CDR1 SGHVS and CDR2 FQNEAQ. Here the CDR3 DNA reads TGTGCCAGCAGCTTAAGGGGTGAAGCTTTCTTT. Amino acid sequence: CASSLRGEAFF.

J is TRBJ2-7 and V is TRBV27, with D possibly TRBD1 on 6 matching bases. This CDR3 comprises 14 residues. V was pared by 4 bases and J by 7 bases, with 17 bases between. Germline CDR1 MNHEY, CDR2 SMNVEV (reference sequence). CDR3 nucleotide sequence: TGTGCCAGCAGTTCGAGGACAGCCCCCGGGGAGCAGTACTTC. Its translation: CASSSRTAPGEQYF.

The chain uses TRBV9 and TRBJ1-1; tentatively, D is TRBD1 (5 bases). V lost 0 bases and J 3 bases, leaving 12 bases between the germline ends. Germline loops: CDR1 SGDLS, CDR2 YYNGEE. The CDR3 runs to 15 residues. The CDR3 DNA sequence: TGTGCCAGCAGCGTAGTCCCCGGGGGTGACACTGAAGCTTTCTTT. It is translated as CASSVVPGGDTEAFF. Drawing the rest from reference TRBV9 and TRBJ1-1, the complete variable domain is DSGVTQTPKHLITATGQRVTLRCSPRSGDLSVYWYQQSLDQGLQFLIQYYNGEERAKGNILERFSAQQFPDLHSELNLSSLELGDSALYFCASSVVPGGDTEAFFGQGTRLTVV.

Regarding this clone: A much larger clone lies one base from this, so it may be a read error. The chain couples TRBV5-1 to TRBJ2-4; 9 bases agree with TRBD1. V lost 0 bases, J lost 9 bases, and 1 base stayed unmatched. Germline V lookup: CDR1 SGHRS, CDR2 YFSETQ. There are 13 residues in the CDR3. The CDR3 sequence: CASSLGQGVIQYF. The CDR3 region has the DNA TGCGCCAGCAGCTTGGGACAGGGGGTCATTCAGTACTTC.

This clone was found a few times. The J gene is TRBJ1-4, the V gene TRBV19; 8 nucleotides agree with TRBD1. This CDR3 region has 14 residues. Germline assignment: CDR1 LNHDA and CDR2 SQIVND (reference sequence). J gave up 7 bases and V 6 bases, and 7 bases lay outside the gene matches. CDR3 sequence (DNA): TGTGCCAGTAGCATAACAGGGGGAGTTGAAAAACTGTTTTTT. Translation: CASSITGGVEKLFF. Variable domain in full (rest from reference TRBV19 and TRBJ1-4): DGGITQSPKYLFRKEGQNVTLSCEQNLNHDAMYWYRQDPGQGLRLIYYSQIVNDFQKGDIAEGYSVSREKKESFPLTVTSAQKNPTAFYLCASSITGGVEKLFFGSGTQLSVL.

The chain is built from TRBV7-8 and TRBJ2-1; TRBD2 is a possible D gene (5 bases). The CDR3 runs 13 residues. V lost 3 bases, J lost 12 bases, and 15 bases lay in between. Germline CDR1 and CDR2: SGHVS and FQNEAQ. CDR3 amino acids: CASSFGPRTAQFF. DNA for the CDR3: TGTGCCAGCAGCTTCGGGCCAAGGACTGCGCAGTTCTTC. The full variable domain, rest sourced from reference TRBV7-8 and TRBJ2-1, is GAGVSQSPRYKVAKRGQDVALRCDPISGHVSLFWYQQALGQGPEFLTYFQNEAQLDKSGLPSDRFFAERPEGSVSTLKIQRTQQEDSAVYLCASSFGPRTAQFFGPGTRLTVL.

The chain carries TRBV7-9 and TRBJ1-1, with 12 positions matching TRBD1. The CDR3 loop spans 14 amino acids. Trimming took 4 bases from V and 8 from J; bases not matched to a gene: 5. Germline CDR1 and CDR2: SEHNR and FQNEAQ (reference sequence). The CDR3 DNA follows: TGTGCCAGCAGCTCCCCGGGACAGGGGGCCGAAGCTTTCTTT. This sequence encodes CASSSPGQGAEAFF.

As for this clone: Its ends do not fully match the called genes, so a read error is possible. The V call is TRBV5-6, the J call TRBJ1-2; 9 bases map to TRBD1. The CDR3 consists of 16 residues. The V gene's germline CDR1 is SGHDT and CDR2 YYEEEE. CDR3 amino acids: CANSLSGTGLNYGYTF. In DNA form, the CDR3 reads TGTGCCAACAGCTTGTCCGGGACAGGGTTAAACTATGGCTACACCTTC.

The chain links TRBV7-9 to TRBJ2-2, with D maybe TRBD2 (5 bases). V was shortened by 5 bases and J by 8 bases, with 18 bases between the two germline ends. The CDR3 is made up of 15 amino acids. Germline V gives CDR1 SEHNR, CDR2 FQNEAQ (reference sequence). CDR3 residues: CASSQNRGYPGELFF. CDR3 nucleotide sequence: TGTGCCAGCAGCCAAAACAGAGGGTACCCGGGGGAGCTGTTTTTT.

Comments on this clone: The identical CDR3 is also encoded by other nucleotide sequences in the sample. This chain connects TRBV6-5 to TRBJ2-5; D unclear. Trimming stripped 6 bases from V and 1 base from J, with 3 bases between. The V gene's germline CDR1 is MNHEY and CDR2 SVGAGI. The CDR3 loop spans 11 amino acids. CDR3 loop: CASSRQETQYF. Here the CDR3 DNA reads TGTGCCAGCAGCCGCCAAGAGACCCAGTACTTC.

A word on this clone: Within the sample, other DNA sequences also encode this same CDR3. This chain uses TRBV7-3 with TRBJ1-1; D is uncertain. The V gene's germline CDR1 is SGHTA and CDR2 FQGTGA. Trimming removed 0 bases at V and 1 base at J, with 3 bases between. The CDR3 is made up of 13 amino acids. CDR3 sequence reads: CASSLTGNTEAFF. The DNA for the CDR3 is TGTGCCAGCAGCTTAACCGGGAACACTGAAGCTTTCTTT. The full variable domain, with the rest looked up from reference TRBV7-3 and TRBJ1-1, is GAGVSQTPSNKVTEKGKYVELRCDPISGHTALYWYRQSLGQGPEFLIYFQGTGAADDSGLPNDRFFAVRPEGSVSTLKIQRTERGDSAVYLCASSLTGNTEAFFGQGTRLTVV.

This sequence joins TRBV27 and TRBJ2-7; the match to TRBD2 covers 10 bases. Germline CDR1 is MNHEY and CDR2 is SMNVEV (reference sequence). With V trimmed by 4 bases and J by 3 bases, 12 bases remained unmatched. The CDR3 is 17 residues long. CDR3 residues: CASSWSASGSSGYEQYF. The DNA of the CDR3 is TGTGCCAGCAGTTGGTCGGCTAGCGGGAGCTCGGGCTACGAGCAGTACTTC.

This rearrangement joins TRBV5-1 to TRBJ1-1; the match to TRBD1 covers 7 bases. The CDR3 consists of 17 residues. The V gene's germline CDR1 is SGHRS and CDR2 YFSETQ. The J segment lost 0 bases and the V segment lost 0 bases, leaving 8 bases of the junction unmatched. The CDR3 is CASSLVTGTELNTEAFF. The CDR3 DNA follows: TGCGCCAGCAGCTTGGTTACCGGGACAGAGCTGAACACTGAAGCTTTCTTT.

The chain combines TRBV7-9 with TRBJ2-4; 7 positions agree with TRBD1. CDR3 length: 17 amino acids. V shed 5 bases and J 5 bases; nucleotides not matched to a gene: 15. Germline V gene lookup returns CDR1 SEHNR and CDR2 FQNEAQ (reference sequence). The CDR3 nucleotides are TGTGCCAGCAGCCACCGCCGACCGGGGCAGGGGGAAAACATTCAGTACTTC. Its protein product is CASSHRRPGQGENIQYF.

There are a few counts of this clone. Other DNA variants within this sample encode the same CDR3. The CDR3 DNA sequence: TGTGCCAGCAGCTTAGGCTCCATTTACAATGAGCAGTTCTTC. Translated: CASSLGSIYNEQFF. The chain links TRBV7-2 to TRBJ2-1, with D uncertain. The ends were cut back, 1 base at V and 4 bases at J, with 8 bases in the middle. Germline V gives CDR1 SGHTA, CDR2 FQGNSA. The CDR3 length is 14 residues. Full variable domain (missing parts from reference TRBV7-2 and TRBJ2-1): GAGVSQSPSNKVTEKGKDVELRCDPISGHTALYWYRQSLGQGLEFLIYFQGNSAPDKSGLPSDRFSAERTGGSVSTLTIQRTQQEDSAVYLCASSLGSIYNEQFFGPGTRLTVL.

A single count supports this clone. J is TRBJ2-7 and V is TRBV7-2; a weak D match, TRBD2 (5 bases). With 4 bases removed from V and 5 bases from J, the gap between germline ends came to 18 bases. This CDR3 has 15 amino acids. CDR1 is SGHTA and CDR2 is FQGNSA in the germline V gene. The CDR3 reads CASSSSGLGGNEQYF. The CDR3 DNA sequence: TGTGCCAGCAGCTCTTCAGGACTGGGCGGAAACGAGCAGTACTTC.

This clone was found many times. This chain joins TRBV7-2 and TRBJ2-7, with TRBD1 identical over 9 bases. This CDR3 is built from 15 residues. V lost 3 bases to trimming and J lost 4 bases; unmatched junction nucleotides: 7. Per the germline V gene, CDR1 is SGHTA and CDR2 is FQGNSA. CDR3: CASSLAGTGLYEQYF. The CDR3 nucleotides are TGTGCCAGCAGCTTGGCCGGGACAGGGTTGTACGAGCAGTACTTC.

The CDR3 region has the DNA TGCGCCAGCAGTGCTGGTCTAGGGGGGGACCAAGAGACCCAGTACTTC. This translates into CASSAGLGGDQETQYF. The V and J genes are TRBV10-1 and TRBJ2-5; D is possibly TRBD2 (7 bases). V dropped 4 bases and J dropped 0 bases, with 15 bases sitting between them. This CDR3 comprises 16 residues. Germline assignment: CDR1 WNHNN and CDR2 SYGVQD (reference sequence).

For this clone: The sample carries other DNA sequences with the same CDR3. The chain uses TRBV5-1 and TRBJ1-3; D possibly corresponds to TRBD1 (5 bases). Germline assignment: CDR1 SGHRS and CDR2 YFSETQ. The CDR3 runs 14 residues. The V gene lost 4 bases and the J gene lost 4 bases, with 12 bases spanning the gap. The CDR3 region has the DNA TGCGCCAGCAGCCCCGGGACCCAGGGAAACACCATATATTTT. Translated, it gives CASSPGTQGNTIYF.

The chain employs TRBV11-2 and TRBJ2-7; tentatively, D is TRBD1 or TRBD2 (6 bases each). The germline CDR1 and CDR2 sequences are SGHAT and FQNNGV. The CDR3 covers 16 residues. The ends were cut back, 1 base at V and 2 bases at J, with 15 bases in the middle. The CDR3 is CASSLVGGRGTYEQYF. The CDR3 DNA reads as TGTGCCAGCAGCTTAGTGGGGGGCAGGGGCACCTACGAGCAGTACTTC.

The genes are TRBV29-1 and TRBJ1-4; D gene unclear. The CDR3 spans 11 residues. The V and J ends lost 7 bases and 10 bases respectively, with 13 bases between them. CDR1 is SQVTM and CDR2 is ANQGSEA in the germline V gene. CDR3 in amino acids: CSGDRRGKLFF. The CDR3 nucleotides read TGCAGCGGCGACCGACGGGGAAAACTGTTTTTT.

The chain employs TRBV5-1 and TRBJ2-3; D is perhaps TRBD2 (5 bases). V was shortened by 4 bases and J by 3 bases, with 6 bases between the two germline ends. The CDR3 sequence is 12 residues long. Germline assignment: CDR1 SGHRS and CDR2 YFSETQ. The CDR3 bases are TGCGCCAGCAGCCGGGAAACAGATACGCAGTATTTT. Its translation: CASSRETDTQYF.